This T cell receptor (beta chain) was identified during a study of blood T cells in healthy people across ages. Per sample, no less than 5 micrograms of total RNA were extracted. For the second PCR, which ran for 7 to 11 cycles, a sample-barcoded 5' primer and a J-beta primer mix were used. MiXCR, applied by TCRdb to the 5' RACE reads, yields one record per CDR3 protein. Of 1,500,000 or so distinct CDR3 sequences listed, approximately 59% are singletons. Looked up from germline, CDR1 is SGHKS and CDR2 is YYEKEE (reference sequence). V dropped 6 bases and J dropped 3; count of bases not matched to a gene: 15. The length of the CDR3 is 19 residues.

The chain employs TRBV5-5 and TRBJ2-3, with 14 bases that match TRBD2. This clonotype originated in a young man in good health. Specimen: blood. Written as DNA, the CDR3 is TGTGCCAGCATCAACCTGACTAGCGGGGGGGTAGGGTGGACAGATACGCAGTATTTT. Residues: CASINLTSGGVGWTDTQYF.